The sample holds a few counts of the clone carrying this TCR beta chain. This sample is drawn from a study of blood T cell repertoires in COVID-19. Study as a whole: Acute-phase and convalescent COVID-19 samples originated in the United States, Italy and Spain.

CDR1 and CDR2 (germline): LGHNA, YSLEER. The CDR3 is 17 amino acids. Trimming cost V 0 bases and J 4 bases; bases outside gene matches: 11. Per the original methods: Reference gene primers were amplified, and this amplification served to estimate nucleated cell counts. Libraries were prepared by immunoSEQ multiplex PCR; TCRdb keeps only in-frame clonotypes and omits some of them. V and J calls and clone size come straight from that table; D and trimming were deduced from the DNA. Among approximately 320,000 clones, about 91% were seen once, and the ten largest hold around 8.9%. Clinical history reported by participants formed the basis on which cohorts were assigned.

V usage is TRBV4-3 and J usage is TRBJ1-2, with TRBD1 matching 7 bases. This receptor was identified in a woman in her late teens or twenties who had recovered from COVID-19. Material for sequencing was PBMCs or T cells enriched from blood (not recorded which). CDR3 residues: CASSQDKGGGPAYGYTF. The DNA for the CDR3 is TGCGCCAGCAGCCAAGATAAAGGGGGCGGACCCGCCTATGGCTACACCTTC.